The present entry profiles one TCR beta chain with its context. The germline V gene has CDR1 LNHDA and CDR2 SQIVND (reference sequence). V lost 7 bases and J lost 2, with 12 bases in between. This CDR3 is built from 14 residues. Data came from immunoSEQ multiplex PCR; TCRdb stores just in-frame clones and leaves some out. The sample lists about 100,000 clones, about 91% occurring once. The sample is drawn from a study of control samples from healthy donors and cancer patients. The rearrangement links TRBV19 to TRBJ1-5, with D possibly being TRBD1 (6 bases). The sequencing input was blood. The TCR was taken from a woman under 30 in good health. In nucleotides, the CDR3 is TGTGCCAGTATCAAGGGGGGTGGCAATCAGCCCCAGCATTTT. Amino acid sequence: CASIKGGGNQPQHF.